This T cell receptor beta chain derives from a study of CD8+ T cells in alopecia areata. Study findings and constraints: Higher clonality than in normal scalp was seen in lesional scalp, especially alopecia totalis/universalis.

The CDR3 loop spans 11 amino acids. CDR1 and CDR2 from the germline V gene are MDHEN and SYDVKM. Trimming shortened V by 11 bases and J by 8 bases, and 13 bases separated the two germline ends. A word on this clone: What it binds is not known.

Investigators isolated RNA and reverse transcribed it into cDNA to act as the sequencing template. Assay used: immunoSEQ multiplex PCR; TCRdb lists only in-frame clones, some missing. The sample records roughly 60,000 clones, 44% being singletons. The V and J genes are TRBV28 and TRBJ2-1; no firm D call. Sequenced input: NKG2D-low CD8+ T cells sorted from blood. The sequence came from a human donor with alopecia areata. CDR3 loop: CASAPNDEQFF. CDR3 in DNA: TGTGCCTCCGCCCCAAATGATGAGCAGTTCTTC.